What follows describes a single T cell receptor (beta chain). Its specificity is unknown. This specimen comes from a study of response to subunit inactivated influenza vaccine. The CDR3 has 15 amino acids. CDR1 and CDR2 (germline): LGHNA, YNFKEQ. The V and J ends lost 0 bases and 2 bases respectively, with 9 bases between them. Findings and caveats of the study: That few new T cells are recruited by each seasonal influenza vaccination was the authors' suggestion.

TCRdb passed the RT-PCR reads through MiXCR, listing each CDR3 protein once. The repertoire holds 600,000 to 700,000 distinct CDR3 sequences, with roughly 15% as singletons. Sample: PBMCs from blood, taken 14 to 15 days before vaccination. The chain combines TRBV4-2 with TRBJ2-3; TRBD1 is a possible D gene (5 bases). The TCR comes from a middle-aged man who received an inactivated influenza vaccine. The CDR3 region is CASSQDGAYTDTQYF. CDR3 coding DNA: TGTGCCAGCAGCCAAGATGGGGCCTACACAGATACGCAGTATTTT.